This T cell receptor (beta chain) was retrieved from a study of cytomegalovirus exposure and HLA in healthy donors. Trimming pared 5 bases from V and 13 bases from J, leaving 14 bases between. Germline V lookup: CDR1 SNHLY, CDR2 FYNNEI. The CDR3 is 12 amino acids. General study points: No immune exposure information besides CMV serostatus was available.

The PCR ran on 60 Vbeta and 13 Jbeta primers. Clones were read by immunoSEQ multiplex PCR, and TCRdb kept only the in-frame ones, dropping some. This table has 100,000 to 150,000 clones, roughly 80% appearing once. Comments on this clone: Its antigen is still unknown.

The source is a woman between 35 and 50 years old in good health and CMV-seronegative. Sample: PBMCs. The rearrangement uses TRBV2 and TRBJ2-2; D perhaps matches TRBD1 (7 bases). As DNA, the CDR3 is TGTGCCAGCAGTTACAGGGGAGGAGTGCTGTTTTTT. Translated: CASSYRGGVLFF.